The 22 T cell receptor beta chains presented below share a single source sample, sequenced in a study of molecular identifiers for immune sequencing clone quantification. TCRdb passed the PCR reads through MiXCR, listing each CDR3 protein once. This table has approximately 90,000 distinct CDR3 sequences, around 24% appearing once. The sample consisted of naive CD8+ T cells from blood, with Jurkat cell RNA spiked in. Subset of the sample: FACS-sorted CD8+CD4-CCR7+CD45RA+ naive T cells. The source is a human donor in good health. Some libraries in this study had Jurkat cell RNA spiked in.

This rearrangement joins TRBV7-8 to TRBJ2-3, with TRBD2 matching over 12 bases. From germline, CDR1 is SGHVS and CDR2 FQNEAQ. The CDR3 spans 16 residues. J gave up 4 bases and V 2 bases, and 4 bases lay outside the gene matches. This CDR3 is CASSLPTSGGSDTQYF. The CDR3 coding sequence is TGTGCCAGCAGCTTACCGACTAGCGGGGGATCAGATACGCAGTATTTT.

This clonotype came up many times. The rearrangement uses TRBV6-2 or TRBV6-3 and TRBJ2-3; tentative D call: TRBD2 (5 bases). Trimming left V 6 bases short and J 0 bases short, with 19 bases between. The CDR3 has 17 amino acids. Germline lookup yields CDR1 MNHEY and CDR2 SVGEGT. The CDR3 spells CASSQSRSGFSTDTQYF. The DNA for the CDR3 is TGTGCCAGCAGCCAATCACGAAGCGGTTTTAGCACAGATACGCAGTATTTT.

This clonotype was picked up a small number of times. The V and J genes are TRBV2 and TRBJ2-3; 7 nucleotides match TRBD2. V was pared by 6 bases and J by 0 bases, with 15 bases of the junction left unmatched. CDR3 length: 18 residues. The germline gives CDR1 SNHLY, CDR2 FYNNEI. The CDR3 sequence: CASSHALTSVFSTDTQYF. The DNA of the CDR3 is TGTGCCAGCAGCCACGCGCTAACTAGCGTTTTTAGCACAGATACGCAGTATTTT. The full variable domain, with the rest looked up from reference TRBV2 and TRBJ2-3, is EPEVTQTPSHQVTQMGQEVILRCVPISNHLYFYWYRQILGQKVEFLVSFYNNEISEKSEIFDDQFSVERPDGSNFTLKIRSTKLEDSAMYFCASSHALTSVFSTDTQYFGPGTRLTVL.

This clonotype occurred many times. This sequence joins TRBV29-1 and TRBJ2-2; the D is unclear. The V and J ends lost 4 bases and 8 bases respectively, with 11 bases between them. The CDR3 length is 12 residues. Germline values: CDR1 SQVTM, CDR2 ANQGSEA. The CDR3 nucleotides are TGCAGCGTTGGCTTCGCTCGTGGGGAGCTGTTTTTT. Its translation is CSVGFARGELFF.

This clonotype has more than one count but fewer than ten. The chain uses TRBV6-6 and TRBJ1-1; the D is unclear. The CDR3 length is 14 residues. V lost 3 bases to trimming and J lost 1 base, with 9 bases between them. Germline V gene lookup returns CDR1 MNHNY and CDR2 SVGAGI (reference sequence). CDR3 in amino acids: CASSYTVGNTEAFF. Here the CDR3 DNA reads TGTGCCAGCAGTTATACCGTAGGGAACACTGAAGCTTTCTTT.

This clonotype has ten or more counts. This sequence joins TRBV29-1 and TRBJ2-7; 8 bases line up with TRBD2. There are 15 residues in the CDR3. The germline CDR1 and CDR2 sequences are SQVTM and ANQGSEA. V was pared by 6 bases and J by 6 bases, with 16 bases of the junction left unmatched. This chain's CDR3 is CSVAGTRVGGSEQYF. CDR3 DNA sequence: TGCAGCGTCGCCGGGACTAGGGTTGGGGGCTCCGAGCAGTACTTC.

This clonotype was detected ten times or more. The chain links TRBV12-3 or TRBV12-4 to TRBJ2-2, with 7 bases lining up with TRBD2. The CDR3 totals 14 residues. With 5 bases clipped from V and 4 bases from J, the junction kept 4 bases outside the gene matches. CDR3 DNA: TGTGCCAGCAGTATACCGGGGGGCACCGGGGAGCTGTTTTTT. Its translation is CASSIPGGTGELFF.

About this clonotype: The final CDR3 position lacks the conserved phenylalanine or tryptophan, pointing to a likely read error. The chain joins TRBV6-8 to TRBJ1-6; weak D call: TRBD1 (6 bases). The CDR3 loop spans 13 amino acids. The V gene's germline CDR1 is MNHGY and CDR2 SAAAGT. The CDR3: CASSPGGRSPLHV. CDR3 DNA sequence: TGTGCGAGCAGCCCGGGGGGCAGGTCACCTCTCCACGTT.

This clonotype has just a few counts. A read error may be the cause here, since a much bigger clone is one base away. This chain links TRBV20-1 with TRBJ2-7; D possibly corresponds to TRBD1 (7 bases). This CDR3 is 14 amino acids long. Trimming left V 6 bases short and J 2 bases short, with 17 bases between. Germline V gene data show CDR1 as DFQATT and CDR2 as SNEGSKA (reference sequence). The CDR3: CSADGGDRPYEQYF. The CDR3, as DNA: TGCAGTGCCGATGGCGGGGACAGACCCTACGAGCAGTACTTC.

This clonotype has at least ten counts. The chain has TRBV12-3 or TRBV12-4 and TRBJ2-1; TRBD2 agrees at 7 bases. The trim removed 4 bases at V and 3 bases at J, leaving 3 bases unmatched. This CDR3 has 14 amino acids. CDR3: CASSSGGDYNEQFF. The CDR3 region has the DNA TGTGCCAGCAGTTCGGGGGGAGACTACAATGAGCAGTTCTTC.

This clonotype has a handful of counts. The chain links TRBV7-9 to TRBJ2-1; 11 bases agree with TRBD2. The CDR3 has 12 amino acids. CDR1 is SEHNR and CDR2 is FQNEAQ in the germline V gene (reference sequence). J gave up 10 bases and V 5 bases, and 1 base lay outside the gene matches. CDR3 coding DNA: TGTGCCAGCAGCCGGACTAGCGGGGAGCAGTTCTTC. It codes for CASSRTSGEQFF.

As for this clonotype: The CDR3 ends on some other residue instead of the conserved phenylalanine or tryptophan, so this is likely a read error. The chain is built from TRBV5-1 and TRBJ2-3; 12 bases line up with TRBD2. Trimming took 0 bases from V and 2 from J; bases not matched to a gene: 1. The CDR3 loop spans 16 amino acids. Germline assignment: CDR1 SGHRS and CDR2 YFSETQ. This CDR3 is CASSLGTSGVTDTQYL. The CDR3 nucleotides read TGCGCCAGCAGCTTGGGGACTAGCGGGGTCACAGATACGCAGTATCTT.

This clonotype was detected many times. The V and J genes are TRBV6-2 or TRBV6-3 and TRBJ2-4, with D unresolved. Trimming took 5 bases from V and 7 from J, leaving 6 bases between them. The CDR3 is 11 residues long. Germline CDR1 is MNHEY and CDR2 is SVGEGT. CDR3 DNA sequence: TGTGCCAGCAGTGGGTTGAACATTCAGTACTTC. Translation: CASSGLNIQYF.

This clonotype was found a few times. The chain couples TRBV20-1 to TRBJ2-2, with D possibly being TRBD2 (5 bases). The CDR3 covers 13 residues. The germline CDR1 and CDR2 sequences are DFQATT and SNEGSKA (reference sequence). V was pared by 5 bases and J by 9 bases, with 16 bases between. CDR3 coding DNA: TGCAGTGCTGGGCCCGTGAGGGCTAGGGAGCTGTTTTTT. Translated, it gives CSAGPVRARELFF.

There are a few counts of this clonotype. The chain uses TRBV3-2 and TRBJ2-7; the table's TRBD2 call for D was not verified on the DNA. TRBV3-2 is a pseudogene locus. CDR3 length: 14 amino acids. The CDR3 nucleotides read TGTGCCAGCAGCCAAGATCAAGAGGGAGGCGAGCAGTACTTC. This encodes CASSQDQEGGEQYF.

This clonotype was counted many times. V and J are TRBV7-8 and TRBJ2-5, with D uncertain. Germline V gene data show CDR1 as SGHVS and CDR2 as FQNEAQ. Trimming pared 8 bases from V and 5 bases from J, leaving 9 bases between. The CDR3 totals 11 residues. CDR3 DNA: TGTGCCAGCGAGGATACGGAGACCCAGTACTTC. Protein: CASEDTETQYF.

Of note for this clonotype: A much more abundant neighbour one base away suggests this may be a read error. The chain combines TRBV6-6 with TRBJ2-2; TRBD2 is a possible D gene (6 bases). The CDR3 totals 11 residues. Germline CDR1 MNHNY, CDR2 SVGAGI (reference sequence). CDR3 DNA sequence: TGTGCCAGCAGCCATACGGGGGAGCTGTGTTTT. It yields the protein CASSHTGELCF.

There are many counts of this clonotype. The chain joins TRBV6-2 or TRBV6-3 to TRBJ1-5, with 7 positions matching TRBD1. CDR3 length: 15 residues. J gave up 3 bases and V 0 bases, and 2 bases lay outside the gene matches. Germline CDR1 reads MNHEY; CDR2 reads SVGEGT. The CDR3 spells CASSYSQGNNQPQHF. In DNA form, the CDR3 reads TGTGCCAGCAGTTACTCACAGGGGAACAATCAGCCCCAGCATTTT.

This chain connects TRBV6-5 to TRBJ1-1; D gene ambiguous. The germline V gene encodes CDR1 MNHEY and CDR2 SVGAGI. V lost 5 bases and J 1 base, leaving 14 bases between the germline ends. This CDR3 has 15 residues. The CDR3 DNA is TGTGCCAGCAGTCGCCGAGAGGGAACGAACACTGAAGCTTTCTTT. Translated, it gives CASSRREGTNTEAFF.

This clonotype has more than one count but fewer than ten. The rearrangement links TRBV27 to TRBJ2-7; 11 bases are shared with TRBD2. The germline V gene encodes CDR1 MNHEY and CDR2 SMNVEV (reference sequence). The CDR3 totals 15 residues. V was pared by 5 bases and J by 2 bases, with 5 bases of the junction left unmatched. The chain's CDR3 is CASSASSGGTYEQYF. The CDR3 coding sequence is TGTGCCAGCAGTGCCTCTAGCGGGGGGACCTACGAGCAGTACTTC.

This clonotype was found many times. V usage is TRBV19 and J usage is TRBJ2-7; the match to TRBD1 covers 8 bases. V was clipped by 3 bases and J by 1 base; unmatched bases: 2. The germline V gene encodes CDR1 LNHDA and CDR2 SQIVND (reference sequence). This CDR3 region has 14 residues. For the CDR3, the DNA is TGTGCCAGTAGTATTGGGACAGGATCCTACGAGCAGTACTTC. This translates into CASSIGTGSYEQYF.

The table lists this clonotype with many counts. This sequence joins TRBV6-2 or TRBV6-3 and TRBJ2-2; D remains ambiguous. This CDR3 is built from 12 residues. Germline lookup yields CDR1 MNHEY and CDR2 SVGEGT. V was cut by 6 bases and J by 4 bases, with 6 bases left in between. The CDR3: CASSLSTGELFF. CDR3 sequence (DNA): TGTGCCAGCAGCCTGAGCACCGGGGAGCTGTTTTTT.